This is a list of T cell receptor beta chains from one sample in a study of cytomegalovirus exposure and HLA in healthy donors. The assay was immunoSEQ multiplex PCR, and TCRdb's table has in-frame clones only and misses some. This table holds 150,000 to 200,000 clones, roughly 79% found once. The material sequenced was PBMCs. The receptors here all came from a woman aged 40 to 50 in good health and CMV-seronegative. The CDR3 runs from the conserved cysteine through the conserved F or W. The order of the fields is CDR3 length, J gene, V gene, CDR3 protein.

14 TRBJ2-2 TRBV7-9 CASRKTGSTGELFF
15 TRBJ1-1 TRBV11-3 CASSGRSDAGTEAFF
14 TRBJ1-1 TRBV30 CAWSVLPANTEAFF
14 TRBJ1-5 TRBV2 CASSEAKGAQPQHF
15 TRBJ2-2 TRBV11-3 CASSLLTGGSGELFF
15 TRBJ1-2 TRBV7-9 CASSPSGTGGWGYTF
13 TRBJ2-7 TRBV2 CASSETGGTALYF
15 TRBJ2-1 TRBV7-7 CASSLGGSRGNEQFF
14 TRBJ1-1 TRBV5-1 CASSLRYMNTEAFF
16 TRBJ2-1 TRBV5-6 CASSFGLAGVSNEQFF
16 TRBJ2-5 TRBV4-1 CASSQGSGGSQETQYF
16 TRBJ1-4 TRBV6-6 CASSYPQTGTNEKLFF
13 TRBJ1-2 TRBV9 CASSLDRGRGYTF
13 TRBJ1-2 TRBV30 CAWTQGANYGYTF
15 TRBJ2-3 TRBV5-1 CASSLGGERTDTQYF
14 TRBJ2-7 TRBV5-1 CASSSPEAYYEQYF
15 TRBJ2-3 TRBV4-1 CASSPGATSLDTQYF
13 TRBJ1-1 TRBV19 CASVGHTNTEAFF
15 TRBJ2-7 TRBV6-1 CASTSPDRGSYEQYF
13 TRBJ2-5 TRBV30 CAWRGGGRETQYF
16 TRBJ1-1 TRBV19 CASRPLRGRENTEAFF
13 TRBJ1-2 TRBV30 CAWSVRTGGGYTF
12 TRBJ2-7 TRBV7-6 CASSLLAGEQYF
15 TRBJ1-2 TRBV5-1 CASSLLGRESGGYTF
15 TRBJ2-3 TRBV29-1 CSVAVAGGRQDTQYF
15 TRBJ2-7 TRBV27 CASTSMGTGGHEQYF
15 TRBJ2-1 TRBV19 CASSVASGRGNEQFF
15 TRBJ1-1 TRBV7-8 CASSLVSRSDTEAFF
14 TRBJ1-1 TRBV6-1 CASSGLDRANEAFF
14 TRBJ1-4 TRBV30 CAWSFQPADEKLFF
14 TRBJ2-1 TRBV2 CASRSGTSVREQFF
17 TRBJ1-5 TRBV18 CASSPMDRGIGNQPQHF
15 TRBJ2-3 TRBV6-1 CASSEGLAGTDTQYF
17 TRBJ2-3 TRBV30 CAWSAGGSGSLRDTQYF
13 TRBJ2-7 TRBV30 CAWSAGSVYEQYF
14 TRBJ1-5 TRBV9 CASSSTGDNQPQHF